This T cell receptor (beta chain) was found in a study of OX40 agonist ivuxolimab in advanced cancers. Regarding the research as a whole: Ivuxolimab was an agonistic, fully human IgG2 monoclonal antibody directed against OX40 (CD134), a costimulatory receptor. Intravenous ivuxolimab was administered to patients every 2 weeks at six dose levels: 0.01, 0.1, 0.3, 1.5, 3 and 10 mg/kg. Of the approximately 54 dose-escalation patients, hepatocellular carcinoma was present in about 20, melanoma in roughly 15, renal cell carcinoma in 9 and head and neck cancer in 9. In the dose-escalation cohort, over 65% of patients were male, and the mean age was around 60 years, with a range of about 23 to 80. Patients were allowed to have had prior anti-PD-1, anti-PD-L1 or anti-CTLA-4 therapy, and around 43% of the dose-escalation patients had been treated with checkpoint inhibitors. Partial responses occurred in three dose-escalation patients, of whom one had hepatocellular carcinoma and two had cutaneous melanoma. Peripheral TCRbeta sequencing aimed to test whether ivuxolimab altered TCR sequence diversity and caused clonal T-cell expansion. The paper covers the monotherapy dose-escalation part of the phase I ivuxolimab trial, which included N of about 56 patients. What the study reported, not specific to this receptor: In partial responders in the 0.1-3.0 mg/kg groups, normalized peripheral clonal expansion was found to be among the lowest, especially among CD8+ T cells. Low levels of normalized T-cell clonal expansion were also seen in some nonresponding patients. After ivuxolimab, CD8+ T cells had more expanded clones than CD4+ T cells on average. At doses of 0.1 to 3.0 mg/kg, clonal expansion of both CD4+ and CD8+ T cells in blood was seen between baseline and week 6. The antigen specificity of the clonally expanded peripheral T cells was not determined.

There are 16 amino acids in the CDR3, from cysteine to phenylalanine inclusive. Just CDR3 DNA is preserved here, 48 bases in frame from base 1. CDR1 and CDR2, looked up from the germline V gene, are SGHRS and YFSETQ. V loses 0 bases of germline sequence and J loses 4 bases, and the interval between the two ends is 14 bases. On this clone itself: Its antigen specificity is not known. No base qualities exist here, and no much larger clone lies one base off it.

The trial excluded patients who had a history of autoimmune disease or who were on systemic immunosuppression. In every dose cohort, peripheral blood was drawn for TCR sequencing at baseline, cycle 4 day 1, and cycle 7 day 1. The samples were taken from a phase I, first-in-human, multicenter, open-label dose-escalation trial of ivuxolimab. Adults with locally advanced or metastatic melanoma, renal cell, hepatocellular, or head and neck squamous cell carcinoma were enrolled in the trial. Before TCR sequencing, CD4+ and CD8+ T cells were separately sorted from peripheral blood. For sequencing of the TCRbeta CDR3 region, genomic DNA was extracted from the sorted cells. The immunoSEQ Assay was used to sequence the TCRbeta CDR3 regions. In TCRdb, the immuneACCESS table is reduced to in-frame sequences with V and J assigned. These tables do not hold every clone; where another copy was compared, an unresolved V gene accounts for under half, and the others remain unexplained. The sample records about 58,000 clones, 70% to 90% of which are singletons. The ten largest make up roughly 0.68% of the sample.

The receptor was derived from an adult with an advanced solid tumor such as melanoma, head and neck, liver or kidney cancer. Recombination connected TRBV5-1 to TRBJ2-1; the D gene assignment is perhaps TRBD1 or TRBD2, with each matching 6 bases. The sample in question was CD4+ or CD8+ T cells sorted from blood, obtained in a trial of the OX40 agonist ivuxolimab. CDR3 protein: CASSLAAGGQYNEQFF. Read as DNA, the sequence is TGCGCCAGCAGCTTGGCCGCCGGGGGCCAGTACAATGAGCAGTTCTTC. Outside the CDR3, residues come from the reference TRBV5-1 and TRBJ2-1 proteins, so the full variable domain is: KAGVTQTPRYLIKTRGQQVTLSCSPISGHRSVSWYQQTPGQGLQFLFEYFSETQRNKGNFPGRFSGRQFSNSRSEMNVSTLELGDSALYLCASSLAAGGQYNEQFFGPGTRLTVL.